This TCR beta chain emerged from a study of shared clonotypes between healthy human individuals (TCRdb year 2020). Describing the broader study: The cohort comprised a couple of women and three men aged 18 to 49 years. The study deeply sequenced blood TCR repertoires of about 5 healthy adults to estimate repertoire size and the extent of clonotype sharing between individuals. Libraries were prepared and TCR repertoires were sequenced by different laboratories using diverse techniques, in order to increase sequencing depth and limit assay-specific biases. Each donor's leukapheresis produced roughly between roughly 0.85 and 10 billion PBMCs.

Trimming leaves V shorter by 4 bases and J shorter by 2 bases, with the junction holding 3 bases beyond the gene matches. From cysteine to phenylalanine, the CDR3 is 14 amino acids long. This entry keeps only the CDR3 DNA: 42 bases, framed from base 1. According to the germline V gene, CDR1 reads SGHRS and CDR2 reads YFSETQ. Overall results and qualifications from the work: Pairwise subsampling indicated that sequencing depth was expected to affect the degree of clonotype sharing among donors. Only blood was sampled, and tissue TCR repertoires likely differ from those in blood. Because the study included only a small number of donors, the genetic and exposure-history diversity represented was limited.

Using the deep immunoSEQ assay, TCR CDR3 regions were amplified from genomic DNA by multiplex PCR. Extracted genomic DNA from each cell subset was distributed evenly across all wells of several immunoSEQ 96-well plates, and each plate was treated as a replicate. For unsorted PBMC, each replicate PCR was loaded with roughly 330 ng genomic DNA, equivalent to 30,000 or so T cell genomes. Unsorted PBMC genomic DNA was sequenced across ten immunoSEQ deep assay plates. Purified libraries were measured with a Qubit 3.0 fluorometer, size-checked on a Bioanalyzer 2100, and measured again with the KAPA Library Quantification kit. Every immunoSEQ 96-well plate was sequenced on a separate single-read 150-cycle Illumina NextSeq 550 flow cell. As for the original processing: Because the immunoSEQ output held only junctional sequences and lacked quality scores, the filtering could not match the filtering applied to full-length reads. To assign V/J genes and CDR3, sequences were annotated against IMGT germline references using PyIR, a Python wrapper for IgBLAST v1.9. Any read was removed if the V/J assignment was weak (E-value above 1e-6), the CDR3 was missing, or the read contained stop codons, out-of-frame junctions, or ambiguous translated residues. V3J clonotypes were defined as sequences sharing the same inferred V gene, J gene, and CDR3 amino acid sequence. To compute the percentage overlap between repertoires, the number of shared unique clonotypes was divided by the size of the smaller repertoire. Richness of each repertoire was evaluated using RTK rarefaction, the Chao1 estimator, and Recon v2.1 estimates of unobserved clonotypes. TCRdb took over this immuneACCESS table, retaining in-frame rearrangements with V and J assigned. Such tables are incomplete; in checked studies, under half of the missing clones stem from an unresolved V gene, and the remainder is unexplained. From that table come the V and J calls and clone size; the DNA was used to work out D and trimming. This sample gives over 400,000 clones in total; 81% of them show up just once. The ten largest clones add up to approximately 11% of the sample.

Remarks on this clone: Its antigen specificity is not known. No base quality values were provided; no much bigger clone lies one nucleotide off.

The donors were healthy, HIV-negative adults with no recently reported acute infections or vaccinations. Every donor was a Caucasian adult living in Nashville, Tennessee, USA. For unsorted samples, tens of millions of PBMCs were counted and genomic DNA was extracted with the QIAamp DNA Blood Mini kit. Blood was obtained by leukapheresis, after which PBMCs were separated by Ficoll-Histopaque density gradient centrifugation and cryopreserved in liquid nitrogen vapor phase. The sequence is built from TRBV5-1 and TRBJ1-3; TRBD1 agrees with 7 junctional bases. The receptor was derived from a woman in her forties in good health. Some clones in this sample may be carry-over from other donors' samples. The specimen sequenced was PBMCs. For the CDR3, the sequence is CASSQDRAGNTIYF. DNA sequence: TGCGCCAGCAGCCAAGACAGGGCTGGAAACACCATATATTTT.